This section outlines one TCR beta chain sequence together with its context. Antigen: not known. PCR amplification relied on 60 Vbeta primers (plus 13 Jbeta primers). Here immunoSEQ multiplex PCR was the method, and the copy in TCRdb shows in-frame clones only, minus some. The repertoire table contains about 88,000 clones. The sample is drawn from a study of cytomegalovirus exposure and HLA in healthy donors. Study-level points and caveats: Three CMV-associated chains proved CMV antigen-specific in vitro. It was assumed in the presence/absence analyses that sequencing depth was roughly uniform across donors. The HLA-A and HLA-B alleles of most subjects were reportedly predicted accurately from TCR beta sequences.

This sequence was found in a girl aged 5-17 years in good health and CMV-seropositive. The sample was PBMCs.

This CDR3 is CASSQGQGFGNTIYF. The CDR3 nucleotides read TGTGCCAGCAGTCAGGGACAGGGCTTTGGAAACACCATATATTTT. The chain carries TRBV6-6 and TRBJ1-3, with 9 bases identical to TRBD1. There are 15 residues in the CDR3. Germline trimming cut 5 bases from V and 3 bases from J; bases unmatched to any gene: 5. The germline gives CDR1 MNHNY, CDR2 SVGAGI (reference sequence).